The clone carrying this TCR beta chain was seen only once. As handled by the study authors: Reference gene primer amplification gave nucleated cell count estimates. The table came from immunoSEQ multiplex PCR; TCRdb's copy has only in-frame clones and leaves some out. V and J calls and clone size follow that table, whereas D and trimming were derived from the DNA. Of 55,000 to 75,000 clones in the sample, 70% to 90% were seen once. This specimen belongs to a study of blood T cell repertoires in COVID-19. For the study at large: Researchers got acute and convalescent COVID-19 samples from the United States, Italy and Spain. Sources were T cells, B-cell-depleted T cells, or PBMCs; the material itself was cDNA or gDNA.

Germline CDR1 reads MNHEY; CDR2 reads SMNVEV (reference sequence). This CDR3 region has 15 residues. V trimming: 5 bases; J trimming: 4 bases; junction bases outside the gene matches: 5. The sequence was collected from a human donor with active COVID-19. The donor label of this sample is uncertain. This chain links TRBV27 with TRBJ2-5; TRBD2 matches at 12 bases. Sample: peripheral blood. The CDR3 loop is CASSTLAGGGETQYF. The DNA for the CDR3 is TGTGCCAGCAGTACACTAGCGGGAGGCGGAGAGACCCAGTACTTC.